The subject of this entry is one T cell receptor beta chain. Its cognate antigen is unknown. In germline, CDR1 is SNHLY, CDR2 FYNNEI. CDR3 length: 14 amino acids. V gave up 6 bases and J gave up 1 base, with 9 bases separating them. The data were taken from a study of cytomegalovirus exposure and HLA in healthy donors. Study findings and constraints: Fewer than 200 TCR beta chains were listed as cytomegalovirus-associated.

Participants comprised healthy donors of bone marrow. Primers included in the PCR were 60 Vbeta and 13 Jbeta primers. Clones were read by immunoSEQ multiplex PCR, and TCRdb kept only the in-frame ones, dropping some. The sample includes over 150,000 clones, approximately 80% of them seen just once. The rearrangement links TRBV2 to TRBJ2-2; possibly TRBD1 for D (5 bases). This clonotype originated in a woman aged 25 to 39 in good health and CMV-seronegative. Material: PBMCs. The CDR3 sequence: CASSPDRNTGELFF. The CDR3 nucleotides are TGTGCCAGCAGCCCCGACAGGAACACCGGGGAGCTGTTTTTT. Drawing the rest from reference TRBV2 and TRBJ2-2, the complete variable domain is EPEVTQTPSHQVTQMGQEVILRCVPISNHLYFYWYRQILGQKVEFLVSFYNNEISEKSEIFDDQFSVERPDGSNFTLKIRSTKLEDSAMYFCASSPDRNTGELFFGEGSRLTVL.